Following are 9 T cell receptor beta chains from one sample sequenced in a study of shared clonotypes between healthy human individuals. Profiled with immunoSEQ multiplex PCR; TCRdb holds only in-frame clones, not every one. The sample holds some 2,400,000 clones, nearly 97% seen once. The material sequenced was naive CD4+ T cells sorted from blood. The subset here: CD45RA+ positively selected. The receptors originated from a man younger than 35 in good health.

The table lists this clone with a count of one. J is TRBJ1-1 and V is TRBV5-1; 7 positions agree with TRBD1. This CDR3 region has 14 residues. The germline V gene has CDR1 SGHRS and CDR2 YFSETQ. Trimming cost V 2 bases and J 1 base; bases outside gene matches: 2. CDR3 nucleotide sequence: TGCGCCAGCAGCTTTCACAGGGGGAACACTGAAGCTTTCTTT. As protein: CASSFHRGNTEAFF.

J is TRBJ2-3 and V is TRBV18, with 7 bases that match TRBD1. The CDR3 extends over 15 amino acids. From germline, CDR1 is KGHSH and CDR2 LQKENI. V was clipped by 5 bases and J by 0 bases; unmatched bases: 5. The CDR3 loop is CASSSRQGSTDTQYF. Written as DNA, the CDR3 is TGTGCCAGCTCAAGCCGACAGGGAAGCACAGATACGCAGTATTTT. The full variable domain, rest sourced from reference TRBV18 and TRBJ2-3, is NAGVMQNPRHLVRRRGQEARLRCSPMKGHSHVYWYRQLPEEGLKFMVYLQKENIIDESGMPKERFSAEFPKEGPSILRIQQVVRGDSAAYFCASSSRQGSTDTQYFGPGTRLTVL.

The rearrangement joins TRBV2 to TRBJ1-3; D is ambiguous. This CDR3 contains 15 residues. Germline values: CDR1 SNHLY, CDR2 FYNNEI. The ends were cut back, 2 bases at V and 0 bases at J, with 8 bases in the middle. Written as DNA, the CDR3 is TGTGCCAGCAGTGAAACGGGGTACTCTGGAAACACCATATATTTT. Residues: CASSETGYSGNTIYF.

The CDR3 loop reads CASSRSEGEQYF. DNA for the CDR3: TGTGCCAGCAGCCGTTCGGAGGGCGAGCAGTACTTC. The rearrangement joins TRBV7-9 to TRBJ2-7; the D gene is possibly TRBD2 (6 bases). Germline assignment: CDR1 SEHNR and CDR2 FQNEAQ (reference sequence). V was cut by 5 bases and J by 6 bases, with 11 bases left in between. The CDR3 covers 12 residues.

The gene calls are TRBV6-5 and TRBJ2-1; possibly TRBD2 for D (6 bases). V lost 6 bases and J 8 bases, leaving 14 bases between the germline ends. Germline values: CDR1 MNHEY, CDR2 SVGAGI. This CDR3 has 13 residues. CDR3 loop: CASRRGGPDEQFF. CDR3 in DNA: TGTGCCAGCAGAAGAGGAGGGCCGGATGAGCAGTTCTTC.

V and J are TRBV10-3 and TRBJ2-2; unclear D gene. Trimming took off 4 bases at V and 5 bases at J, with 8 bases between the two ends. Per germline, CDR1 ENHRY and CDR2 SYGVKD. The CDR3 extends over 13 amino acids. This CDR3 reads CAISVSSTGELFF. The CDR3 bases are TGTGCCATCAGTGTTTCATCAACCGGGGAGCTGTTTTTT.

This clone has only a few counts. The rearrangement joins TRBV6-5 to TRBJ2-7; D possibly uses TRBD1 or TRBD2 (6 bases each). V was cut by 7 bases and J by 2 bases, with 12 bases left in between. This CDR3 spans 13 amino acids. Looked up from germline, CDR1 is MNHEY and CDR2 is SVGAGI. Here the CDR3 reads CASTRGVTYEQYF. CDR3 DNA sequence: TGTGCCAGCACGAGGGGGGTAACCTACGAGCAGTACTTC.

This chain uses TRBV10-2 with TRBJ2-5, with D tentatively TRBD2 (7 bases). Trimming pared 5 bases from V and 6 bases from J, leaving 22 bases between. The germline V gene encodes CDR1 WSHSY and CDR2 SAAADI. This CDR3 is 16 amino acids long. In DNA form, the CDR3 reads TGCGCCAGCAGTAAATGGGGGGGCGACGGTGAAAAGACCCAGTACTTC. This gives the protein CASSKWGGDGEKTQYF.

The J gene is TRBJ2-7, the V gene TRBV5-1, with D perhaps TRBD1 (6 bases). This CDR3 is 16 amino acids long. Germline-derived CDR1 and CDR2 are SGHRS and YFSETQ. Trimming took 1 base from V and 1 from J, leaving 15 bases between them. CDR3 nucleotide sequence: TGCGCCAGCAGCTTGACTCGACAGGTGGGTTCCTACGAGCAGTACTTC. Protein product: CASSLTRQVGSYEQYF.